What follows are 31 T cell receptor beta chains derived from one specimen sequenced in a study of PD-1 blockade in mismatch repair-deficient tumors. Profiled with immunoSEQ multiplex PCR; TCRdb holds only in-frame clones, not every one. The data contain 90,000 to 120,000 clones, 82% of them seen just once; the ten biggest clones take up 6.3%. The sequencing used peripheral blood, collected roughly 36 weeks after starting pembrolizumab. The receptor source for this set is an adult with mismatch repair-deficient cancer.

This chain joins TRBV6-5 and TRBJ1-2, with 10 bases matching TRBD1. Trimming removed 1 base from V and 6 bases from J; junction bases left unmatched: 8. Germline values: CDR1 MNHEY, CDR2 SVGAGI. This CDR3 has 16 amino acids. This CDR3 is CASSYLLAGTGDGYTF. The CDR3 nucleotides are TGTGCCAGCAGTTACTTGTTAGCCGGGACAGGGGATGGCTACACCTTC.

The J gene is TRBJ2-2, the V gene TRBV12-5; TRBD1 might be the D (5 bases). This CDR3 contains 20 residues. Germline CDR1 reads LGHNT; CDR2 reads FRNRAP. Trimming took 0 bases from V and 0 from J, leaving 20 bases between them. The CDR3 region is CASGLVARWVQDANTGELFF. Here the CDR3 DNA reads TGTGCTAGTGGTTTGGTAGCTCGATGGGTACAGGACGCGAACACCGGGGAGCTGTTTTTT.

The chain links TRBV4-3 to TRBJ2-7; D gene unclear. The CDR3 is 13 amino acids. Germline V gene lookup returns CDR1 LGHNA and CDR2 YSLEER. Deletions cut 0 bases from V and 4 bases from J, with 7 bases between. This chain's CDR3 is CASSQETIYEQYF. CDR3 bases: TGCGCCAGCAGCCAAGAAACTATTTACGAGCAGTACTTC.

The gene calls are TRBV7-8 and TRBJ2-7; TRBD1 matches 12 bases. Looked up from germline, CDR1 is SGHVS and CDR2 is FQNEAQ. V gave up 6 bases and J gave up 6 bases; unmatched junction bases: 9. The CDR3 spans 15 residues. The CDR3 protein is CASRAFGTGGGEQYF. CDR3 coding DNA: TGTGCCAGCAGAGCTTTCGGGACAGGGGGCGGCGAGCAGTACTTC. Variable domain in full (rest from reference TRBV7-8 and TRBJ2-7): GAGVSQSPRYKVAKRGQDVALRCDPISGHVSLFWYQQALGQGPEFLTYFQNEAQLDKSGLPSDRFFAERPEGSVSTLKIQRTQQEDSAVYLCASRAFGTGGGEQYFGPGTRLTVT.

The chain recombines TRBV11-2 with TRBJ1-1; D gene unclear. Germline loops: CDR1 SGHAT, CDR2 FQNNGV. The ends were cut back, 3 bases at V and 0 bases at J, with 8 bases in the middle. The CDR3 consists of 14 residues. The DNA for the CDR3 is TGTGCCAGCAGCTTGTCCGTGATGAACACTGAAGCTTTCTTT. This gives the protein CASSLSVMNTEAFF.

This chain links TRBV29-1 with TRBJ2-2; 11 positions match TRBD2. In germline, CDR1 is SQVTM, CDR2 ANQGSEA. The CDR3 loop spans 13 amino acids. The trim removed 8 bases at V and 5 bases at J, leaving 4 bases unmatched. CDR3 region: CSTSGSGTGELFF. The CDR3 DNA follows: TGCAGCACTAGCGGGAGTGGAACCGGGGAGCTGTTTTTT.

The V call is TRBV6-5, the J call TRBJ1-1; D not resolved. V was pared by 1 base and J by 4 bases, with 13 bases between. The CDR3 contains 15 residues. Germline lookup yields CDR1 MNHEY and CDR2 SVGAGI. The CDR3 region is CASSYWSDRGTEAFF. CDR3 bases: TGTGCCAGCAGTTACTGGTCAGATCGGGGCACTGAAGCTTTCTTT.

This chain links TRBV6-6 with TRBJ2-7; D is perhaps TRBD1 (6 bases). V lost 2 bases, J lost 4 bases, and 12 bases lay in between. Per germline, CDR1 MNHNY and CDR2 SVGAGI (reference sequence). The CDR3 totals 14 residues. CDR3 in DNA: TGTGCCAGCAGTTACGGGGGCGGCAGATACGAGCAGTACTTC. The encoded protein is CASSYGGGRYEQYF.

A remark on this clone: The same CDR3 arises from other DNA sequences in this sample as well. The chain has TRBV19 and TRBJ2-7, with no clear D. V was cut by 1 base and J by 5 bases, with 6 bases left in between. The CDR3 extends over 12 amino acids. Germline loops: CDR1 LNHDA, CDR2 SQIVND (reference sequence). CDR3 coding DNA: TGTGCCAGTAGTATAGTTGGGGACGAGCAGTACTTC. Protein product: CASSIVGDEQYF.

The V and J genes are TRBV29-1 and TRBJ1-1; D unclear. The germline V gene has CDR1 SQVTM and CDR2 ANQGSEA. V lost 7 bases, J lost 1 base, and 13 bases lay in between. The CDR3 has 13 residues. The CDR3 sequence is CSASKEQNTEAFF. Written as DNA, the CDR3 is TGCAGCGCTTCGAAGGAACAGAACACTGAAGCTTTCTTT.

V gene TRBV23-1 combines with J gene TRBJ1-1; D remains unclear. TRBV23-1 is marked as an open reading frame, function uncertain. V lost 3 bases to trimming and J lost 0 bases, with 14 bases between them. CDR3 size: 16 residues. The DNA for the CDR3 is TGCGCCAGCAGTCAGCGCCGAGAGAGTGTGAACACTGAAGCTTTCTTT. Residues: CASSQRRESVNTEAFF.

This clone occurred a few times. The chain joins TRBV10-3 to TRBJ2-2; D is unclear. Germline V gene sequence: CDR1 ENHRY, CDR2 SYGVKD. Between the trimmed V and J ends, which lost 4 bases and 3 bases, there was a span of 6 bases. There are 13 residues in the CDR3. CDR3 in DNA: TGTGCCATCAGTGGGTCACACACCGGGGAGCTGTTTTTT. Translated, it gives CAISGSHTGELFF.

The V and J genes are TRBV5-4 and TRBJ1-2; a weak D match, TRBD1 (5 bases). The CDR3 is 16 residues long. Germline CDR1 is SGHNT and CDR2 is YYREEE (reference sequence). With 2 bases removed from V and 6 bases from J, the gap between germline ends came to 20 bases. CDR3 residues: CASSFDSRRGDDGYTF. For the CDR3, the DNA is TGTGCCAGCAGCTTTGATTCGAGACGAGGGGATGATGGCTACACCTTC.

In DNA form, the CDR3 reads TGTGCCAGCAGCGCCTACGGGGACACACGCACAGATACGCAGTATTTT. Its translation: CASSAYGDTRTDTQYF. This chain links TRBV7-6 with TRBJ2-3; perhaps TRBD1 as D (6 bases). CDR1 and CDR2 from the germline V gene are SGHVS and FNYEAQ. V shed 5 bases and J shed 1 base, with 16 bases lying between them. The CDR3 loop spans 16 amino acids.

The V and J genes are TRBV19 and TRBJ2-7, with D hard to call. The V gene lost 4 bases and the J gene lost 2 bases, with 18 bases spanning the gap. Germline loops: CDR1 LNHDA, CDR2 SQIVND (reference sequence). This CDR3 is built from 16 residues. The CDR3 DNA reads as TGTGCCAGTAGTACCGCGGACCATTACATCCCCTACGAGCAGTACTTC. Protein sequence: CASSTADHYIPYEQYF.

J is TRBJ2-5 and V is TRBV5-1; 12 nucleotides agree with TRBD2. The DNA end lines up better with TRBJ2-7; the J call may be wrong. The germline CDR1 and CDR2 sequences are SGHRS and YFSETQ. The length of the CDR3 is 17 residues. CDR3 in amino acids: CASSPGNLAGGLNEQYF. The DNA for the CDR3 is TGCGCCAGCAGCCCCGGGAACCTAGCGGGAGGGTTGAACGAGCAGTACTTC.

The J gene is TRBJ2-1, the V gene TRBV5-1; TRBD2 aligns across 9 bases. V was pared by 4 bases and J by 7 bases, with 6 bases of the junction left unmatched. This CDR3 region has 14 residues. Germline loops: CDR1 SGHRS, CDR2 YFSETQ. CDR3 residues: CASSPGLARNEQFF. The CDR3 DNA is TGCGCCAGCAGCCCCGGACTAGCGCGTAATGAGCAGTTCTTC.

V and J are TRBV7-6 and TRBJ2-1; 10 bases map to TRBD2. Germline V gives CDR1 SGHVS, CDR2 FNYEAQ. The CDR3 sequence is 16 residues long. V lost 2 bases, J lost 3 bases, and 4 bases stayed unmatched. CDR3 sequence (DNA): TGTGCCAGCAGCTTACTAGCGGGAGTGGGCTACAATGAGCAGTTCTTC. Translation: CASSLLAGVGYNEQFF.

The V call is TRBV9, the J call TRBJ2-5; 7 bases map to TRBD2. Germline trimming cut 0 bases from V and 5 bases from J; bases unmatched to any gene: 10. Germline values: CDR1 SGDLS, CDR2 YYNGEE. The CDR3 extends over 16 amino acids. CDR3 nucleotides: TGTGCCAGCAGCGTAGGACCGGGAGGCAATAGGGAGACCCAGTACTTC. Protein sequence: CASSVGPGGNRETQYF.

This clone was counted a few times. V gene TRBV30 combines with J gene TRBJ1-2; D remains ambiguous. Germline V gives CDR1 GTSNPN, CDR2 SVGIG (reference sequence). With 2 bases removed from V and 6 bases from J, the gap between germline ends came to 16 bases. The CDR3 runs 14 residues. This chain's CDR3 is CAWSTLGRADGYTF. The CDR3 DNA is TGTGCCTGGAGTACCCTAGGCCGGGCGGATGGCTACACCTTC.

V usage is TRBV9 and J usage is TRBJ2-1; the match to TRBD2 covers 7 bases. CDR1 is SGDLS, CDR2 YYNGEE, per germline. J lost 2 bases, V lost 4 bases, and 12 bases had no gene match. The CDR3 is 17 amino acids. The CDR3 spells CASSFTTRLAAYNEQFF. The CDR3 DNA is TGTGCCAGCAGCTTTACGACTAGGCTAGCGGCCTACAATGAGCAGTTCTTC.

The chain couples TRBV19 to TRBJ2-5; TRBD1 or TRBD2 may be the D gene (6 bases each). There are 15 residues in the CDR3. With 3 bases removed from V and 4 bases from J, the gap between germline ends came to 15 bases. Germline CDR1 and CDR2: LNHDA and SQIVND (reference sequence). In DNA, the CDR3 is TGTGCCAGTAGTATGGAGGGGGGAAGGTCAGAGACCCAGTACTTC. It translates to CASSMEGGRSETQYF.

The chain is built from TRBV7-9 and TRBJ2-1; no clear D. Per the germline V gene, CDR1 is SEHNR and CDR2 is FQNEAQ (reference sequence). The CDR3 has 12 amino acids. V was cut by 1 base and J by 8 bases, with 6 bases left in between. The CDR3 sequence: CASSLVEYEQFF. CDR3 DNA sequence: TGTGCCAGCAGCTTAGTGGAGTATGAGCAGTTCTTC.

The chain joins TRBV4-1 to TRBJ2-1; 14 positions match TRBD2. The CDR3 runs to 15 residues. Germline V lookup: CDR1 MGHRA, CDR2 YSYEKL. The junction had 3 bases not matched to a gene; V was cut back by 3 bases and J by 8 bases. CDR3 coding DNA: TGCGCCAGCAGCCAGGGACTAGCGGGAGCTTATGAGCAGTTCTTC. Its translation: CASSQGLAGAYEQFF.

The chain joins TRBV27 to TRBJ2-7, with D possibly TRBD1 on 6 matching bases. The CDR3 consists of 15 residues. V lost 2 bases, J lost 2 bases, and 13 bases lay in between. Per germline, CDR1 MNHEY and CDR2 SMNVEV (reference sequence). In DNA, the CDR3 is TGTGCCAGCAGTTTAGGCGGTCAGGGGCCCTACGAGCAGTACTTC. Protein sequence: CASSLGGQGPYEQYF.

V is TRBV30 and J is TRBJ1-4, with D perhaps TRBD1 (5 bases). Trimming pared 3 bases from V and 3 bases from J, leaving 8 bases between. The CDR3 runs to 13 residues. CDR1 and CDR2 from the germline V gene are GTSNPN and SVGIG (reference sequence). CDR3 sequence reads: CAWSLGPNEKLFF. CDR3 nucleotide sequence: TGTGCCTGGAGCTTGGGACCTAATGAAAAACTGTTTTTT. The full variable domain, completed using reference TRBV30 and TRBJ1-4, is SQTIHQWPATLVQPVGSPLSLECTVEGTSNPNLYWYRQAAGRGLQLLFYSVGIGQISSEVPQNLSASRPQDRQFILSSKKLLLSDSGFYLCAWSLGPNEKLFFGSGTQLSVL.

The sample holds one count of this clone. This chain links TRBV6-5 with TRBJ2-7, with 8 positions matching TRBD2. CDR1 and CDR2 (germline): MNHEY, SVGAGI. The CDR3 runs to 14 residues. J lost 7 bases, V lost 6 bases, and 11 bases had no gene match. The CDR3 protein is CASSPPGGGGEQYF. CDR3 nucleotide sequence: TGTGCCAGCAGCCCCCCGGGGGGGGGCGGGGAGCAGTACTTC.

The chain uses TRBV5-1 and TRBJ1-4, with 7 nucleotides matching TRBD1. The CDR3 length is 15 residues. Germline CDR1 is SGHRS and CDR2 is YFSETQ. V shed 0 bases, J shed 6 bases, and the junction held 5 bases outside the gene matches. CDR3 residues: CASSLGDSRYEKLFF. CDR3 bases: TGCGCCAGCAGCTTGGGGGACAGCCGGTATGAAAAACTGTTTTTT. Full variable domain (remainder filled in from reference TRBV5-1 and TRBJ1-4): KAGVTQTPRYLIKTRGQQVTLSCSPISGHRSVSWYQQTPGQGLQFLFEYFSETQRNKGNFPGRFSGRQFSNSRSEMNVSTLELGDSALYLCASSLGDSRYEKLFFGSGTQLSVL.

The chain combines TRBV4-1 with TRBJ2-5; possible D gene TRBD2, 6 bases. Trimming pared 3 bases from V and 3 bases from J, leaving 11 bases between. CDR1 and CDR2 (germline): MGHRA, YSYEKL. This CDR3 region has 14 residues. The CDR3 here is CASSQNLAKETQYF. CDR3 nucleotides: TGCGCCAGCAGCCAGAATCTAGCGAAAGAGACCCAGTACTTC.

The chain is built from TRBV9 and TRBJ2-3, with 9 positions matching TRBD1. The CDR3 runs to 16 residues. Germline-derived CDR1 and CDR2 are SGDLS and YYNGEE. V lost 4 bases to trimming and J lost 2 bases; unmatched junction nucleotides: 8. DNA for the CDR3: TGTGCCAGCAGCCACACAGGGGGCCCCCACACAGATACGCAGTATTTT. It codes for CASSHTGGPHTDTQYF.

This clone was seen repeatedly, ten times or more. The chain is built from TRBV7-9 and TRBJ2-1; D perhaps matches TRBD2 (6 bases). V was clipped by 5 bases and J by 5 bases, with 10 bases between them. Germline CDR1 and CDR2: SEHNR and FQNEAQ (reference sequence). The CDR3 is 13 amino acids. The CDR3 nucleotides are TGTGCCAGCAGCCTACTAGCCCACAATGAGCAGTTCTTC. It translates to CASSLLAHNEQFF.